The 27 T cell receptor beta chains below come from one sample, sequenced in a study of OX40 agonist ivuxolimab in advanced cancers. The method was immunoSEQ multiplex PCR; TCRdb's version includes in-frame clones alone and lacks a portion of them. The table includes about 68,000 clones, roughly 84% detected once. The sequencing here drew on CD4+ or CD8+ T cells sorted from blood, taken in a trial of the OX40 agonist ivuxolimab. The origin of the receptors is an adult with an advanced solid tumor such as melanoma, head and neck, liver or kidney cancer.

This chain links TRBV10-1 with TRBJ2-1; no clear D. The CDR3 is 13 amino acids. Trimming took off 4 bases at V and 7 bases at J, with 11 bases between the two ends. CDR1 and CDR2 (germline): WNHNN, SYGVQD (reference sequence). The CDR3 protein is CASSVNPANEQFF. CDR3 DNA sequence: TGCGCCAGCAGTGTTAATCCAGCAAATGAGCAGTTCTTC.

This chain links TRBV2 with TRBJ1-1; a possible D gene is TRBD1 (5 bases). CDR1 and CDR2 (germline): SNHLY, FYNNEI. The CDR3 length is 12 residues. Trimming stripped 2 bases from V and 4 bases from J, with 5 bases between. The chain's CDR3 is CASSEQGTEAFF. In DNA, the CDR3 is TGTGCCAGCAGTGAACAGGGCACTGAAGCTTTCTTT.

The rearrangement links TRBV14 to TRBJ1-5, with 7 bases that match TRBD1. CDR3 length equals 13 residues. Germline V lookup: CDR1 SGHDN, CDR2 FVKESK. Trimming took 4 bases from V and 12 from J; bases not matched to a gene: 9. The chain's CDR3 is CASSPNDRAYQHF. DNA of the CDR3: TGTGCCAGCAGCCCTAACGACAGGGCCTACCAGCATTTT. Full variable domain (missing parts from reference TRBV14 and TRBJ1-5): EAGVTQFPSHSVIEKGQTVTLRCDPISGHDNLYWYRRVMGKEIKFLLHFVKESKQDESGMPNNRFLAERTGGTYSTLKVQPAELEDSGVYFCASSPNDRAYQHFGDGTRLSIL.

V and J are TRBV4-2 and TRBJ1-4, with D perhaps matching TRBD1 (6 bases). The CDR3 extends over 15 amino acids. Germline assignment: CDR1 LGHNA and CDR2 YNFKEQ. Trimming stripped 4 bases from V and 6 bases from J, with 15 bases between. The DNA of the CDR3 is TGTGCCAGCAGCCGACGGAGGGGGGGGGATGAAAAACTGTTTTTT. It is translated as CASSRRRGGDEKLFF.

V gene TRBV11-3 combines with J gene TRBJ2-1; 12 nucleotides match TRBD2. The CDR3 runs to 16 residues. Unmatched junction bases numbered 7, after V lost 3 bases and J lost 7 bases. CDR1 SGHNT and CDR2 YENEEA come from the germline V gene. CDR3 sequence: CASSFLAGGPRNEQFF. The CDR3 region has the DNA TGTGCCAGCAGCTTCCTAGCGGGGGGGCCCAGAAATGAGCAGTTCTTC.

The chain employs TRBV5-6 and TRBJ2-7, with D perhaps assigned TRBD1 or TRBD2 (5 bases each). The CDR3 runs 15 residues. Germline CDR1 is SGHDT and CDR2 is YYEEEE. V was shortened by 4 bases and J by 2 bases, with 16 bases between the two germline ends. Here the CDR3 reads CASSPRRVRAYEQYF. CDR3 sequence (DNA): TGTGCCAGCAGCCCGCGGCGGGTCAGGGCCTACGAGCAGTACTTC.

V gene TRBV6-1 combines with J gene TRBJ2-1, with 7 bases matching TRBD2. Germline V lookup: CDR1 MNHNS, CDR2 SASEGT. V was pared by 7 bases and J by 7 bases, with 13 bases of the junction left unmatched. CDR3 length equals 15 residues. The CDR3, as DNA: TGTGCCAGCATGGGGTCTGGCGGGGGTACAAATGAGCAGTTCTTC. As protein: CASMGSGGGTNEQFF.

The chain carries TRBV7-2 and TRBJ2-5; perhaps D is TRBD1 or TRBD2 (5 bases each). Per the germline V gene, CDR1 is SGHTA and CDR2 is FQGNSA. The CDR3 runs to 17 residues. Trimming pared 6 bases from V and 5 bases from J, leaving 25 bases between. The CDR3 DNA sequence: TGTGCCAGCAGACGTATTGGCGGGTTTAGGGGAACGGAGACCCAGTACTTC. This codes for CASRRIGGFRGTETQYF.

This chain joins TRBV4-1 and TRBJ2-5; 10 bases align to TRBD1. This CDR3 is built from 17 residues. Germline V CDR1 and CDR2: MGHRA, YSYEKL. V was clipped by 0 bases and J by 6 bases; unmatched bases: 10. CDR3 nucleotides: TGCGCCAGCAGCCAAGATCTACTACGGGACAGGGGAAAGACCCAGTACTTC. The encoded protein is CASSQDLLRDRGKTQYF.

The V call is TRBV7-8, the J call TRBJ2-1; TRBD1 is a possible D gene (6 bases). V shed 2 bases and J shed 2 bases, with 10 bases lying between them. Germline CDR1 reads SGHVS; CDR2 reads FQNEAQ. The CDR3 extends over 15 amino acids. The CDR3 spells CASSLIRTAYNEQFF. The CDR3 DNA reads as TGTGCCAGCAGCTTAATAAGGACAGCCTACAATGAGCAGTTCTTC. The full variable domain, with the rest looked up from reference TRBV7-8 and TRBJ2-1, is GAGVSQSPRYKVAKRGQDVALRCDPISGHVSLFWYQQALGQGPEFLTYFQNEAQLDKSGLPSDRFFAERPEGSVSTLKIQRTQQEDSAVYLCASSLIRTAYNEQFFGPGTRLTVL.

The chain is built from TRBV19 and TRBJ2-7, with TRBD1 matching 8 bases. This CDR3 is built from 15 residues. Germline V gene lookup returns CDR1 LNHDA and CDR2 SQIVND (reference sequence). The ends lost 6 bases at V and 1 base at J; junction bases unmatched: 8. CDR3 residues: CASRPSGGASYEQYF. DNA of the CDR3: TGTGCCAGTAGGCCCTCAGGGGGCGCGTCCTACGAGCAGTACTTC.

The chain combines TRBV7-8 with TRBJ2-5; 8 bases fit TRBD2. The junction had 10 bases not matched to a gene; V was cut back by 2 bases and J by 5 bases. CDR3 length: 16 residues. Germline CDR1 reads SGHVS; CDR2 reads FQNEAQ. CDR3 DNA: TGTGCCAGCAGCTTACTGGGCGGGGGGACCGGGGAGACCCAGTACTTC. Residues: CASSLLGGGTGETQYF.

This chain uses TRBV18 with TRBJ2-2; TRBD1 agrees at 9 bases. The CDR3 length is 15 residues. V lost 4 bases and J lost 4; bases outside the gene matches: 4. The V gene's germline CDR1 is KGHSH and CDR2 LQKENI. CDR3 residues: CASSLGQGGTGELFF. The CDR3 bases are TGTGCCAGCTCACTGGGACAGGGAGGCACCGGGGAGCTGTTTTTT.

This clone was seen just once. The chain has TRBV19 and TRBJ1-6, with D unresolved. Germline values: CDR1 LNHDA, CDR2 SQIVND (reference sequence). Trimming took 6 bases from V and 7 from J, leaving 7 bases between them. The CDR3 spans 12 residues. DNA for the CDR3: TGTGCCAGTAGCACACAAAATTCACCCCTCCACTTT. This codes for CASSTQNSPLHF.

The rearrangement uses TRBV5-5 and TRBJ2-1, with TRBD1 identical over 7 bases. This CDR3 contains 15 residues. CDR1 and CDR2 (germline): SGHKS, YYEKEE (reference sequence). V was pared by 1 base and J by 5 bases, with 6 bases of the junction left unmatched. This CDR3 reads CASSLTGAFNNEQFF. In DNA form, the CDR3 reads TGTGCCAGCAGCTTGACAGGGGCGTTTAACAATGAGCAGTTCTTC.

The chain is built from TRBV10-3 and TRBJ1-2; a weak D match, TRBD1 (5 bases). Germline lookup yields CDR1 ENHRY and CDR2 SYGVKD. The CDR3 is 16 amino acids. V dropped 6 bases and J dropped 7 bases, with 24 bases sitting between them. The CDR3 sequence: CAISFHSGQQQTGYTF. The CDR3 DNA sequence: TGTGCCATCAGCTTCCACTCGGGGCAGCAACAAACTGGCTACACCTTC.

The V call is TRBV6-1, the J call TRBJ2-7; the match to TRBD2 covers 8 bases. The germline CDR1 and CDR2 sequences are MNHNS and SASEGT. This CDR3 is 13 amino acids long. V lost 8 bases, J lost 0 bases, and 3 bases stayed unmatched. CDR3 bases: TGTGCCAGCCTAGCGGGTAGCTCCTACGAGCAGTACTTC. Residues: CASLAGSSYEQYF.

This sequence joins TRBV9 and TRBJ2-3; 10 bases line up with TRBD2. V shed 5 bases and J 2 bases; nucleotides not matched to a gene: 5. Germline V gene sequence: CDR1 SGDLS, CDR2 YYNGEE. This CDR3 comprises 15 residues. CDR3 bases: TGTGCCAGCAGTGAGCGGGGGGGTTTCACAGATACGCAGTATTTT. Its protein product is CASSERGGFTDTQYF.

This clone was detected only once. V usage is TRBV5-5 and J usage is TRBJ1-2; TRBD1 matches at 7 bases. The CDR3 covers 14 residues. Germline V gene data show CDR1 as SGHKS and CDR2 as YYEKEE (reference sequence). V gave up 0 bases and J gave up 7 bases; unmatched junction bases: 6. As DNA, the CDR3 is TGTGCCAGCAGCTTGGGGGGGCGACAGGGTGGCTACACCTTC. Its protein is CASSLGGRQGGYTF.

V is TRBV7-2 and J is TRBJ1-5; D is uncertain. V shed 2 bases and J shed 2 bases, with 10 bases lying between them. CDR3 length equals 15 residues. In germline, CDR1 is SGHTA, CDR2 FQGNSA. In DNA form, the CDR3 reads TGTGCCAGCAGCTTACTAGGGATAGGCAATCAGCCCCAGCATTTT. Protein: CASSLLGIGNQPQHF.

The CDR3 DNA reads TGTGCCAGCAGCACAGGGGGCGCGAACACCGGGGAGCTGTTTTTT. Amino acids: CASSTGGANTGELFF. The V call is TRBV11-2, the J call TRBJ2-2; 9 bases match TRBD1. The CDR3 consists of 15 residues. The ends lost 5 bases at V and 0 bases at J; junction bases unmatched: 1. Germline-derived CDR1 and CDR2 are SGHAT and FQNNGV.

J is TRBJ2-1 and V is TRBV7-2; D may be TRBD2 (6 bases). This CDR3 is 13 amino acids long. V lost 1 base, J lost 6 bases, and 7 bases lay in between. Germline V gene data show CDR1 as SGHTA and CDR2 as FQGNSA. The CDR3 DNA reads TGTGCCAGCAGCTTAGTCGGGGGCAATGAGCAGTTCTTC. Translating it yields CASSLVGGNEQFF.

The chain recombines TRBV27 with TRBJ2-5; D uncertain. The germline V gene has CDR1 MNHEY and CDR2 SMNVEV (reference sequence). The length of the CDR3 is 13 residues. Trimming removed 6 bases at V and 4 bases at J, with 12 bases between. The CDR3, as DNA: TGTGCCAGCAGCCTTAGCCTGCGAGAGACCCAGTACTTC. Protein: CASSLSLRETQYF.

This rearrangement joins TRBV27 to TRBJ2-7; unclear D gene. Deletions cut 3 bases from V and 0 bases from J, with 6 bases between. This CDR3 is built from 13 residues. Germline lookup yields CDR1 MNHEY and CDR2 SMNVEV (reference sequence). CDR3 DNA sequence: TGTGCCAGCAGTTTCGCAGGCTCCTACGAGCAGTACTTC. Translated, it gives CASSFAGSYEQYF.

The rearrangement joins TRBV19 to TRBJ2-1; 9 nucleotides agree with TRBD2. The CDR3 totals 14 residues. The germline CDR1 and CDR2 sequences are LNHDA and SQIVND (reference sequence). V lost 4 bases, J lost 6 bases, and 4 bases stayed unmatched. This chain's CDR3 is CASSKRRGGNEQFF. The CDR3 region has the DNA TGTGCCAGTAGTAAACGGCGGGGGGGCAATGAGCAGTTCTTC.

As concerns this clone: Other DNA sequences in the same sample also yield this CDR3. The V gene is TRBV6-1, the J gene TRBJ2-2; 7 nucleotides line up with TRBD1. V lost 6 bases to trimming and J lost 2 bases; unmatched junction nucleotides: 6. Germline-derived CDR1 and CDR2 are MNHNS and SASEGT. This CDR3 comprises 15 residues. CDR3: CASRGQYANTGELFF. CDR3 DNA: TGTGCCAGCAGGGGACAGTACGCAAACACCGGGGAGCTGTTTTTT.

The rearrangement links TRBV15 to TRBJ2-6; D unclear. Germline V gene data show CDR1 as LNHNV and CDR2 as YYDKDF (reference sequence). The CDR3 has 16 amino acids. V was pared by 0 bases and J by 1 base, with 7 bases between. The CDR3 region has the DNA TGTGCCACCAGCAGAGATTTTGGGTCTGGGGCCAACGTCCTGACTTTC. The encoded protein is CATSRDFGSGANVLTF.